These 17 T cell receptor beta chains share one sample of origin, sequenced in a study of tumor and adjacent non-tumor tissue in lung cancer. TCRbeta libraries were built with three rounds of nested PCR, modified from ARM-PCR. One entry per CDR3 protein results from TCRdb running MiXCR on the multiplex PCR reads. The sample lists some 200,000 distinct CDR3 sequences; 71% were seen once. The template was RNA from unsorted bulk tissue. The specimen was lung tumor tissue. The source of these receptors is a man aged 55 to 70 with non-small cell lung cancer.

Points on this clonotype: In this CDR3 the conserved last residue, phenylalanine or tryptophan, is missing, so a read error is likely. The chain couples TRBV10-1 to TRBJ1-2; 8 bases map to TRBD1. Looked up from germline, CDR1 is WNHNN and CDR2 is SYGVQD (reference sequence). V lost 3 bases to trimming and J lost 4 bases; unmatched junction nucleotides: 7. The CDR3 spans 15 residues. For the CDR3, the DNA is TGCGCCAGCAGTGATCGACAGGGGATTACCTATGGCTACACCCTC. Protein: CASSDRQGITYGYTL.

On this clonotype itself: Relative to the germline gene, one junction end is altered; a read error may explain this. V gene TRBV14 combines with J gene TRBJ1-6; TRBD1 is a possible D gene (6 bases). Germline assignment: CDR1 SGHDN and CDR2 FVKESK. This CDR3 spans 14 amino acids. The CDR3 spells CAGSPTGFRPPLHF. The CDR3 coding sequence is TGTGCCGGCAGCCCTACAGGGTTTCGGCCACCCCTCCACTTT.

This clonotype turned up a few times. The chain carries TRBV29-1 and TRBJ2-1; D tentatively fits TRBD1 or TRBD2 (6 bases each). Trimming left V 3 bases short and J 8 bases short, with 17 bases between. The CDR3 contains 14 residues. Germline CDR1 reads SQVTM; CDR2 reads ANQGSEA. Written as DNA, the CDR3 is TGCAGCGTTGATAGCTGGGTGGGGGGCGATGAGCAGTTCTTC. Translating gives CSVDSWVGGDEQFF.

This clonotype came up once. One junction end disagrees with the germline gene, perhaps due to a read error. This chain uses TRBV6-5 with TRBJ2-1; D unclear. This CDR3 contains 14 residues. Germline CDR1 MNHEY, CDR2 SVGAGI. CDR3 DNA sequence: TGTGTCAGCAGTTACTCTTTCAGCCACAATGAGCAGTTCTTC. As protein: CVSSYSFSHNEQFF.

Comments on this clonotype: The CDR3 end shows no conserved phenylalanine or tryptophan, and so a read error is likely. The chain carries TRBV20-1 and TRBJ2-5, with unresolved D. This CDR3 is 13 amino acids long. Germline V lookup: CDR1 DFQATT, CDR2 SNEGSKA (reference sequence). Trimming shortened V by 6 bases and J by 0 bases, and 11 bases separated the two germline ends. The CDR3 spells CSALDTYQETQYL. The CDR3 coding sequence is TGCAGTGCCCTCGACACGTACCAAGAGACCCAGTACTTA.

On this clonotype itself: Just one base apart from a much larger clone, this may be a read error. This chain joins TRBV20-1 and TRBJ1-5, with D perhaps matching TRBD1 (5 bases). CDR1 DFQATT and CDR2 SNEGSKA come from the germline V gene (reference sequence). The CDR3 spans 12 residues. CDR3 in amino acids: CRVKGVNQPQHF. The CDR3 region has the DNA TGCAGGGTGAAAGGGGTCAATCAGCCCCAGCATTTT.

V usage is TRBV6-1 and J usage is TRBJ2-1; 8 bases fit TRBD2. CDR1 is MNHNS, CDR2 SASEGT, per germline. This CDR3 has 15 residues. V lost 5 bases, J lost 5 bases, and 8 bases stayed unmatched. The CDR3 nucleotides read TGTGCCAGCAGTTGTGCTGCGGGAGGTCACAATGAGCAGTTCTTC. The encoded protein is CASSCAAGGHNEQFF.

The chain recombines TRBV4-2 with TRBJ2-3; 7 positions agree with TRBD1. CDR1 and CDR2 from the germline V gene are LGHNA and YNFKEQ. There are 16 residues in the CDR3. V gave up 2 bases and J gave up 4 bases; unmatched junction bases: 9. The CDR3 loop reads CASSQRASGGPDTQYF. CDR3 coding DNA: TGTGCCAGCAGCCAAAGAGCCTCAGGGGGACCAGATACGCAGTATTTT.

Concerning this clonotype: It is likely a read error, because the conserved phenylalanine at the end of the CDR3 is missing. V gene TRBV20-1 combines with J gene TRBJ1-3, with no clear D. V was trimmed by 7 bases and J by 0 bases, leaving 16 bases between them. This CDR3 has 15 residues. From germline, CDR1 is DFQATT and CDR2 SNEGSKA (reference sequence). CDR3 in amino acids: CSGIPLGSSGNTIYL. The CDR3 nucleotides are TGCAGTGGTATTCCGTTAGGGAGCTCTGGAAACACCATATATTTA.

The V and J genes are TRBV5-4 and TRBJ2-1; 8 bases align to TRBD2. V lost 3 bases and J lost 8; bases outside the gene matches: 10. CDR1 and CDR2 from the germline V gene are SGHNT and YYREEE (reference sequence). The CDR3 spans 15 residues. CDR3 coding DNA: TGTGCCAGCAGCTCAGAAGCGGGAGCGTGGTATGAGCAGTTCTTC. Its translation: CASSSEAGAWYEQFF.

DNA of the CDR3: TGTGCCAGCAGTATAAGACAGGGTATAGATACGCAGTATTTT. Encoded protein: CASSIRQGIDTQYF. The chain carries TRBV6-5 and TRBJ2-3; 7 nucleotides line up with TRBD1. CDR1 is MNHEY and CDR2 is SVGAGI in the germline V gene. CDR3 length equals 14 residues. J gave up 5 bases and V 5 bases, and 7 bases lay outside the gene matches.

As regards this clonotype: This sequence may be a read error, since a much larger clone differs from it by one base. The J gene is TRBJ2-7, the V gene TRBV20-1, with TRBD2 matching 10 bases. V was clipped by 1 base and J by 5 bases; unmatched bases: 8. Germline lookup yields CDR1 DFQATT and CDR2 SNEGSKA (reference sequence). The CDR3 extends over 15 amino acids. The CDR3 loop is CSARASSGRTHEQYF. For the CDR3, the DNA is TGCAGTGCTAGAGCATCTAGCGGGAGAACCCACGAGCAGTACTTC.

The V gene is TRBV7-8, the J gene TRBJ2-1; D remains unclear. V dropped 5 bases and J dropped 12 bases, with 17 bases sitting between them. Germline CDR1 SGHVS, CDR2 FQNEAQ. CDR3 length: 13 amino acids. CDR3 coding DNA: TGTGCCAGCAGCATAGAGGCAGCCCGGGTGCAGTTCTTC. This gives the protein CASSIEAARVQFF. The full variable domain, its missing parts supplied by reference TRBV7-8 and TRBJ2-1, is GAGVSQSPRYKVAKRGQDVALRCDPISGHVSLFWYQQALGQGPEFLTYFQNEAQLDKSGLPSDRFFAERPEGSVSTLKIQRTQQEDSAVYLCASSIEAARVQFFGPGTRLTVL.

This clonotype was seen many times. V usage is TRBV20-1 and J usage is TRBJ1-1; tentatively, D is TRBD1 (5 bases). Germline V CDR1 and CDR2: DFQATT, SNEGSKA (reference sequence). Trimming stripped 4 bases from V and 0 bases from J, with 12 bases between. This CDR3 spans 14 amino acids. CDR3 nucleotides: TGCAGTGCTACCCTAGGGGTGTTGAACACTGAAGCTTTCTTT. It specifies CSATLGVLNTEAFF.

This clonotype was seen a handful of times. The rearrangement joins TRBV12-3 or TRBV12-4 to TRBJ1-1; D is unclear. Trimming left V 3 bases short and J 3 bases short, with 8 bases between. The CDR3 has 13 amino acids. CDR3 nucleotide sequence: TGTGCCAGCAGTTTTCAGGCCGACACTGAAGCTTTCTTT. It yields the protein CASSFQADTEAFF.

The genes are TRBV20-1 and TRBJ1-5; D call uncertain. The germline V gene has CDR1 DFQATT and CDR2 SNEGSKA (reference sequence). With 3 bases removed from V and 8 bases from J, the gap between germline ends came to 17 bases. CDR3 length: 14 amino acids. The CDR3 coding sequence is TGCAGTGCTAGTGATGCCCAGGCAACTGAGCCCCAGCATTTT. This encodes CSASDAQATEPQHF.

Notes on this clonotype: This could be a read error, since a much larger clone is one nucleotide away. The chain couples TRBV29-1 to TRBJ2-2; 8 nucleotides match TRBD1. Germline V lookup: CDR1 SQVTM, CDR2 ANQGSEA. The CDR3 has 12 residues. The V gene end was trimmed by 6 bases and the J gene end by 7 bases; junction bases not matched to a gene: 4. The chain's CDR3 is CSVQGAIGELFF. The CDR3 DNA reads as TGCAGCGTCCAGGGGGCGATCGGGGAGCTGTTTTTT.